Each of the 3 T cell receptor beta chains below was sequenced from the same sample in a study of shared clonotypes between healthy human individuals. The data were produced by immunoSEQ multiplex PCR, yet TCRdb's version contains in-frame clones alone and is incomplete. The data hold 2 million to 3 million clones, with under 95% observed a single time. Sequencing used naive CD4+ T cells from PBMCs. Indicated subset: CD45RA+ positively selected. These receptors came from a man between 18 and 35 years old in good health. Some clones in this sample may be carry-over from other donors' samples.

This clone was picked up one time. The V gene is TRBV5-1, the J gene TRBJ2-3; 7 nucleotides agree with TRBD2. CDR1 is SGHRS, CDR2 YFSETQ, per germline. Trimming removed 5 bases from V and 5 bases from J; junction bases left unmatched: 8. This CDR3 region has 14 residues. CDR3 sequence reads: CASRTGGFQDTQYF. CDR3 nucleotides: TGCGCCAGCAGAACCGGGGGGTTTCAAGATACGCAGTATTTT. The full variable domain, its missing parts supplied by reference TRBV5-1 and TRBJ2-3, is KAGVTQTPRYLIKTRGQQVTLSCSPISGHRSVSWYQQTPGQGLQFLFEYFSETQRNKGNFPGRFSGRQFSNSRSEMNVSTLELGDSALYLCASRTGGFQDTQYFGPGTRLTVL.

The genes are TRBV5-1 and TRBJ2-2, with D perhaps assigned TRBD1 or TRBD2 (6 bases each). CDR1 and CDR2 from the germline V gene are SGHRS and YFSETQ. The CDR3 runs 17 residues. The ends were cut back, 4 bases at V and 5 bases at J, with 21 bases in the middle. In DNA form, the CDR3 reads TGCGCCAGCAGCCCCGGGAGAGGGGGGAGAGGAACCGGGGAGCTGTTTTTT. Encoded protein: CASSPGRGGRGTGELFF.

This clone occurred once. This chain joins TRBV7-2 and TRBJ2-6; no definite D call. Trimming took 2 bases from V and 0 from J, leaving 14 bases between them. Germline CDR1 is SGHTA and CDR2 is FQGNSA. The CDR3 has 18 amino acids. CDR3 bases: TGTGCCAGCAGCTTAAGTCCTGTAACTCGCTCTGGGGCCAACGTCCTGACTTTC. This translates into CASSLSPVTRSGANVLTF.